This is a list of T cell receptor beta chains from one sample in a study of CD8 T cells in ankylosing spondylitis. TCRdb ran MiXCR on the 5' RACE reads and lists one entry per CDR3 protein. The repertoire includes 200,000 to 300,000 distinct CDR3 sequences, roughly 8.6% of them detected once, and around 7% sits in the top ten. Material for sequencing was blood, either unsorted or a sorted T cell fraction (not recorded which). All receptors derive from a male donor with ankylosing spondylitis or in good health (not recorded which). The CDR3 runs from the conserved cysteine through the conserved F or W. Fields, in order: D gene, clone size, J gene, V gene, CDR3 DNA, CDR3 protein. A D gene is named only where the DNA matches it firmly. For some rows the clone size is stated as once, few or many, or as a class when expanded; others skip it.

d_gene: NA
abundance: NA
j_gene: TRBJ1-3
v_gene: TRBV3-1
CDR3nt: TGTGCCAGCAGCCAAACGCAGGGGGGAAACACCATATATTTT
CDR3aa: CASSQTQGGNTIYF

d_gene: NA
abundance: many
j_gene: TRBJ1-1
v_gene: TRBV12-3/TRBV12-4
CDR3nt: TGTGCCAGCATGCGAGGGTGGGGGACTGAAGCTTTCTTT
CDR3aa: CASMRGWGTEAFF

d_gene: NA
abundance: many
j_gene: TRBJ2-2
v_gene: TRBV5-1
CDR3nt: TGCGCCAGCAGCTTGGAGGTGGCGGGGCCCAACACCGGGGAGCTGTTTTTT
CDR3aa: CASSLEVAGPNTGELFF

d_gene: NA
abundance: many
j_gene: TRBJ1-1
v_gene: TRBV5-5
CDR3nt: TGTGCCAGCAGCTCGCCTAGGAACACTGAAGCTTTCTTT
CDR3aa: CASSSPRNTEAFF

d_gene: NA
abundance: many
j_gene: TRBJ2-1
v_gene: TRBV6-1
CDR3nt: TGTGCCAGCAGTAGGTACCGTTACAATGAGCAGTTCTTC
CDR3aa: CASSRYRYNEQFF

d_gene: NA
abundance: few
j_gene: TRBJ2-7
v_gene: TRBV2
CDR3nt: TGTGCCAGCAGTGAAGCGTACGAGCAGTACTTC
CDR3aa: CASSEAYEQYF

d_gene: NA
abundance: many
j_gene: TRBJ2-7
v_gene: TRBV7-9
CDR3nt: TGTGCCAGCACTAACCGGGACAACAACTACGAGCAGTACTTC
CDR3aa: CASTNRDNNYEQYF

d_gene: TRBD2
abundance: NA
j_gene: TRBJ2-1
v_gene: TRBV5-1
CDR3nt: TGCGCCAGCAGCCCCGGCCTACTAGCGGGAGTTCACAATGAGCAGTTCTTC
CDR3aa: CASSPGLLAGVHNEQFF

d_gene: TRBD1
abundance: many
j_gene: TRBJ2-7
v_gene: TRBV29-1
CDR3nt: TGCAGCGTTGACCGGATACAGGGGGACGAGCAGTACTTC
CDR3aa: CSVDRIQGDEQYF

d_gene: NA
abundance: few
j_gene: TRBJ1-5
v_gene: TRBV20-1
CDR3nt: TGCAGTGCTAGAGCGGGCAGGGATCAGCCCCAGCATTTT
CDR3aa: CSARAGRDQPQHF

d_gene: NA
abundance: many
j_gene: TRBJ2-7
v_gene: TRBV20-1
CDR3nt: TGCAGTGCTAGAGACCCAAGGGGCTACAACGAGCAGTACTTC
CDR3aa: CSARDPRGYNEQYF

d_gene: NA
abundance: many
j_gene: TRBJ1-2
v_gene: TRBV15
CDR3nt: TGTGCCACCAGCAGGAGGCAGGGAGGCTATGGCTACACCTTC
CDR3aa: CATSRRQGGYGYTF

d_gene: NA
abundance: many
j_gene: TRBJ2-2
v_gene: TRBV7-2
CDR3nt: TGTGCCAGCAGCTTTACCCCGAACACCGGGGAGCTGTTTTTT
CDR3aa: CASSFTPNTGELFF

d_gene: NA
abundance: NA
j_gene: TRBJ1-2
v_gene: TRBV19
CDR3nt: TGTGCCAGTAGCGGAGACTATAGCTACACCTTC
CDR3aa: CASSGDYSYTF

d_gene: NA
abundance: many
j_gene: TRBJ2-1
v_gene: TRBV5-1
CDR3nt: TGCGCCAGCAGCTTGGGTAGTGTCTCCTACAATGAGCAGTTCTTC
CDR3aa: CASSLGSVSYNEQFF

d_gene: TRBD1
abundance: many
j_gene: TRBJ2-1
v_gene: TRBV25-1
CDR3nt: TGTGCCAGCAGTGAGACAGGGGACAATGAGCAGTTCTTC
CDR3aa: CASSETGDNEQFF

d_gene: NA
abundance: many
j_gene: TRBJ1-1
v_gene: TRBV11-2
CDR3nt: TGTGCCAGCAGCTTAATCCCGGACACTGAAGCTTTCTTT
CDR3aa: CASSLIPDTEAFF

d_gene: NA
abundance: many
j_gene: TRBJ2-3
v_gene: TRBV12-3/TRBV12-4
CDR3nt: TGTGCCAGCAGTTGGGGGAAGACAGATACGCAGTATTTT
CDR3aa: CASSWGKTDTQYF

d_gene: TRBD2
abundance: many
j_gene: TRBJ2-1
v_gene: TRBV4-3
CDR3nt: TGCGCCAGCAGCCAAGACCCTACTACCAGCGGGATTGGGAATGAGCAGTTCTTC
CDR3aa: CASSQDPTTSGIGNEQFF

d_gene: NA
abundance: many
j_gene: TRBJ2-3
v_gene: TRBV20-1
CDR3nt: TGCAGTGCTGGACGGAACACAGATACGCAGTATTTT
CDR3aa: CSAGRNTDTQYF

d_gene: NA
abundance: many
j_gene: TRBJ1-5
v_gene: TRBV7-9
CDR3nt: TGTGCCAGCAGCTTAAGCGGTGGACAGCCCCAGCATTTT
CDR3aa: CASSLSGGQPQHF

d_gene: TRBD1
abundance: many
j_gene: TRBJ1-2
v_gene: TRBV12-3/TRBV12-4
CDR3nt: TGTGCCAGCAGTTCCCGGGACAGGGTCTATGGCTACACCTTC
CDR3aa: CASSSRDRVYGYTF

d_gene: NA
abundance: NA
j_gene: TRBJ1-4
v_gene: TRBV10-3
CDR3nt: TGTGCCATCAGTAAAGGGGTTCCTGGAAAACTGTTTTTT
CDR3aa: CAISKGVPGKLFF

d_gene: TRBD2
abundance: many
j_gene: TRBJ2-1
v_gene: TRBV27
CDR3nt: TGTGCCAGCTCTACCGGGACTAGCCACAATGAGCAGTTCTTC
CDR3aa: CASSTGTSHNEQFF

d_gene: NA
abundance: many
j_gene: TRBJ1-4
v_gene: TRBV5-1
CDR3nt: TGCGCCAGCAGCCTACAGGGAGCTGATAGGGAAAAACTGTTTTTT
CDR3aa: CASSLQGADREKLFF

d_gene: NA
abundance: many
j_gene: TRBJ2-5
v_gene: TRBV20-1
CDR3nt: TGCAGTGCTACCTTTTGGGGACAAGAGACCCAGTACTTC
CDR3aa: CSATFWGQETQYF

d_gene: TRBD1
abundance: many
j_gene: TRBJ2-2
v_gene: TRBV7-9
CDR3nt: TGTGCCAGCAGCTTCCGGACAGGGTCCACCGGGGAGCTGTTTTTT
CDR3aa: CASSFRTGSTGELFF